The clone carrying this T cell receptor beta chain turned up a few times. Its antigen remains unknown. This entry belongs to a study of vaccination effects on CD4 cells after COVID-19. Study in general: Cultures used roughly 1.8 million PBMC per well, about 10 IU/ml IL-2 and about 10 ug/ml peptides.

This table comes from immunoSEQ multiplex PCR, and its TCRdb copy is limited to in-frame clones, with some not included. The sample records around 66,000 clones, roughly 74% being singletons. Following a roughly 9-day culture, CD4+ T cells were purified. Each participant was administered two doses of either the BNT162b2 or the mRNA-1273 vaccine. The study found no prior SARS-CoV-2 infection in the vaccine recipients, who tested negative for nucleocapsid antibodies. At days 3 and 7, half of the medium was exchanged for IL-2 medium. V lost 4 bases to trimming and J lost 5 bases, with 15 bases between them. The CDR3 spans 15 residues. Germline lookup yields CDR1 LNHDA and CDR2 SQIVND (reference sequence). Study-level results: Infection-derived and vaccine-derived clones contracted markedly late after vaccination.

This TCR came from a human donor who received a COVID-19 vaccine. The chain is built from TRBV19 and TRBJ1-5, with a tentative D call TRBD1 (6 bases). The sample here was CD4+ T cells from PBMCs cultured without peptide, taken after COVID-19 vaccination. Written as DNA, the CDR3 is TGTGCCAGTAGTACGAGGACAGAGACCTATCAGCCCCAGCATTTT. It is translated as CASSTRTETYQPQHF.